This T cell receptor (beta chain) was sequenced for a study of technical replicates of blood from a handful of donors. The V gene's germline CDR1 is SGHDN and CDR2 FVKESK. The ends were cut back, 3 bases at V and 4 bases at J, with 9 bases in the middle. The CDR3 covers 13 residues. Produced via immunoSEQ multiplex PCR; TCRdb's table is partial and in-frame only. The sample lists approximately 82,000 clones, 75% to 95% occurring once. Sequencing was carried out using T cells isolated from PBMCs. The chain is built from TRBV14 and TRBJ2-5; D is undetermined. The source is a human donor in good health. Some clones in this sample may be carry-over from other donors' samples. CDR3 DNA: TGTGCCAGCAGCCACCGACCAGGAGAGACCCAGTACTTC. It yields the protein CASSHRPGETQYF.